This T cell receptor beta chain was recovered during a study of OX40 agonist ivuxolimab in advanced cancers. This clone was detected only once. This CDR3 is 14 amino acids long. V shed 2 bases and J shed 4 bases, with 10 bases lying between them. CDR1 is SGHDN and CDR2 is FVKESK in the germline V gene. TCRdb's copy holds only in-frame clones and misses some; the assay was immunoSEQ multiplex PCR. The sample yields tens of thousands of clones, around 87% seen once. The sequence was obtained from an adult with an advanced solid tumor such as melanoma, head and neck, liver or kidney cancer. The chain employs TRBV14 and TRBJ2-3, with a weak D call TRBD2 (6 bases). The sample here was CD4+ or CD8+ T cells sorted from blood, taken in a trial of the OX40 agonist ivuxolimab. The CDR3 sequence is CASSQKDYSDTQYF. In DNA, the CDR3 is TGTGCCAGCAGCCAAAAGGACTATTCAGATACGCAGTATTTT.